This passage covers 26 T cell receptor beta chains from one sample sequenced in a study of PD-L1 blockade in urothelial cancer. This table comes from immunoSEQ multiplex PCR, and its TCRdb copy is limited to in-frame clones, with some not included. The sample lists roughly 130,000 clones; roughly 83% were seen once. The time point: pretreatment peripheral blood. The input for sequencing was PBMCs, taken around atezolizumab (anti-PD-L1) treatment. The receptors were gathered from a man aged 45-60 years with urothelial cancer.

The DNA of the CDR3 is TGTGCCAGTACTCCAACTAGGGTTTCCAATGAGCAGTTCTTC. Translating gives CASTPTRVSNEQFF. The chain couples TRBV19 to TRBJ2-1, with D perhaps matching TRBD2 (5 bases). V lost 7 bases to trimming and J lost 6 bases, with 16 bases between them. The germline V gene has CDR1 LNHDA and CDR2 SQIVND (reference sequence). The CDR3 contains 14 residues.

This clone appeared once. The rearrangement uses TRBV7-9 and TRBJ2-7; 11 bases are a match to TRBD2. Germline V gene lookup returns CDR1 SEHNR and CDR2 FQNEAQ (reference sequence). The CDR3 covers 16 residues. V trimming: 5 bases; J trimming: 5 bases; junction bases outside the gene matches: 11. CDR3 sequence (DNA): TGTGCCAGCAGCCTACTAGCGGGAGTGACTAGCGACGAGCAGTACTTC. It codes for CASSLLAGVTSDEQYF. Drawing the rest from reference TRBV7-9 and TRBJ2-7, the complete variable domain is DTGVSQNPRHKITKRGQNVTFRCDPISEHNRLYWYRQTLGQGPEFLTYFQNEAQLEKSRLLSDRFSAERPKGSFSTLEIQRTEQGDSAMYLCASSLLAGVTSDEQYFGPGTRLTVT.

V and J are TRBV2 and TRBJ2-4; TRBD2 might be the D (5 bases). V was pared by 4 bases and J by 0 bases, with 13 bases between. CDR3 length: 16 amino acids. Germline V gives CDR1 SNHLY, CDR2 FYNNEI. This CDR3 is CASSVRGFEAKNIQYF. In DNA form, the CDR3 reads TGTGCCAGCAGTGTTAGAGGGTTCGAAGCCAAAAACATTCAGTACTTC.

The chain is built from TRBV28 and TRBJ1-6, with D tentatively TRBD1 (5 bases). Germline CDR1 is MDHEN and CDR2 is SYDVKM. With 8 bases removed from V and 5 bases from J, the gap between germline ends came to 10 bases. This CDR3 comprises 13 residues. The CDR3 nucleotides are TGTGCCAGCCGCGGGGCAGATAATTCACCCCTCCACTTT. Residues: CASRGADNSPLHF.

The rearrangement links TRBV7-2 to TRBJ2-5; TRBD1 is a possible D gene (5 bases). CDR3 length: 14 residues. CDR1 and CDR2 from the germline V gene are SGHTA and FQGNSA. V dropped 0 bases and J dropped 5 bases, with 10 bases sitting between them. The CDR3 spells CASSLAGLGETQYF. The CDR3 region has the DNA TGTGCCAGCAGCTTAGCGGGGCTAGGGGAGACCCAGTACTTC.

V and J are TRBV2 and TRBJ2-5; 7 bases are shared with TRBD1. This CDR3 is 13 amino acids long. The germline CDR1 and CDR2 sequences are SNHLY and FYNNEI. Trimming took 6 bases from V and 5 from J; bases not matched to a gene: 6. The CDR3 here is CASRRDRFETQYF. CDR3 in DNA: TGTGCCAGCAGGAGGGACAGATTCGAGACCCAGTACTTC.

The chain is built from TRBV13 and TRBJ2-7, with D possibly being TRBD2 (6 bases). This CDR3 region has 16 residues. V shed 2 bases and J shed 7 bases, with 21 bases lying between them. Germline V gives CDR1 PRHDT, CDR2 FYEKMQ (reference sequence). The CDR3 DNA reads TGTGCCAGCAGCTTAAAGCCCGGGAGTCGTTCGGGAGAGCAGTACTTC. Its translation is CASSLKPGSRSGEQYF.

The chain is built from TRBV5-6 and TRBJ1-1, with 7 bases that match TRBD1. The junction had 10 bases not matched to a gene; V was cut back by 0 bases and J by 8 bases. The CDR3 covers 15 residues. In germline, CDR1 is SGHDT, CDR2 YYEEEE. The CDR3 loop is CASSLAGGQRGEAFF. In nucleotides, the CDR3 is TGTGCCAGCAGCTTGGCCGGGGGACAGAGGGGGGAAGCTTTCTTT. Combining the CDR3 with reference TRBV5-6 and TRBJ1-1 gives the whole variable domain DAGVTQSPTHLIKTRGQQVTLRCSPKSGHDTVSWYQQALGQGPQFIFQYYEEEERQRGNFPDRFSGHQFPNYSSELNVNALLLGDSALYLCASSLAGGQRGEAFFGQGTRLTVV.

The chain has TRBV7-3 and TRBJ2-3; D perhaps matches TRBD1 (5 bases). Germline CDR1 and CDR2: SGHTA and FQGTGA. The CDR3 length is 16 residues. The germline V and J ends were trimmed by 3 bases and 3 bases, with 16 bases remaining between them. The CDR3 spells CASSLTRVVGTDTQYF. In nucleotides, the CDR3 is TGTGCCAGCAGCTTGACCAGGGTGGTTGGGACAGATACGCAGTATTTT.

V usage is TRBV7-2 and J usage is TRBJ2-1; the match to TRBD2 covers 10 bases. The CDR3 has 17 residues. Looked up from germline, CDR1 is SGHTA and CDR2 is FQGNSA. V lost 1 base, J lost 2 bases, and 5 bases stayed unmatched. DNA for the CDR3: TGTGCCAGCAGCTTAGTCCCCACTAGCGGGACCTACAATGAGCAGTTCTTC. Its protein product is CASSLVPTSGTYNEQFF.

This clone appeared once. The chain carries TRBV14 and TRBJ1-1; 8 bases line up with TRBD1. V lost 4 bases to trimming and J lost 5 bases; unmatched junction nucleotides: 6. The CDR3 is made up of 14 amino acids. CDR1 is SGHDN, CDR2 FVKESK, per germline. The CDR3 DNA reads TGTGCCAGCAGCCGAACGACAGGGGCAACTGAAGCTTTCTTT. Amino acids: CASSRTTGATEAFF.

This chain links TRBV9 with TRBJ2-7; the match to TRBD2 covers 8 bases. The CDR3 spans 15 residues. Germline V lookup: CDR1 SGDLS, CDR2 YYNGEE. The junction had 7 bases not matched to a gene; V was cut back by 4 bases and J by 1 base. CDR3 region: CASSPMVAGSYEQYF. CDR3 nucleotide sequence: TGTGCCAGCAGCCCGATGGTAGCGGGATCCTACGAGCAGTACTTC.

V is TRBV2 and J is TRBJ1-4, with D hard to call. CDR1 and CDR2 (germline): SNHLY, FYNNEI. The CDR3 runs 15 residues. The V and J ends lost 7 bases and 0 bases respectively, with 12 bases between them. The chain's CDR3 is CASKVTETTNEKLFF. Written as DNA, the CDR3 is TGTGCCAGCAAAGTCACAGAAACAACTAATGAAAAACTGTTTTTT.

The chain recombines TRBV6-5 with TRBJ2-7; the D gene is possibly TRBD1 (5 bases). Germline V gives CDR1 MNHEY, CDR2 SVGAGI. The ends were cut back, 5 bases at V and 3 bases at J, with 11 bases in the middle. CDR3 length: 13 residues. The CDR3 DNA reads TGTGCCAGCAGTGAACAGGCCCACTACGAGCAGTACTTC. It translates to CASSEQAHYEQYF.

The V call is TRBV30, the J call TRBJ1-5, with TRBD1 as a possible D gene (6 bases). Germline CDR1 and CDR2: GTSNPN and SVGIG (reference sequence). Trimming left V 0 bases short and J 7 bases short, with 10 bases between. CDR3 size: 13 residues. The CDR3 bases are TGTGCCTGGAGTGTACAGGGAGAACAGCCCCAGCATTTT. Amino acids: CAWSVQGEQPQHF.

This clone was detected only a few times. The chain employs TRBV27 and TRBJ2-5; D gene unclear. The V gene lost 5 bases and the J gene lost 3 bases, with 4 bases spanning the gap. The CDR3 totals 11 residues. Looked up from germline, CDR1 is MNHEY and CDR2 is SMNVEV (reference sequence). CDR3 DNA: TGTGCCAGCAGTGTAGAAGAGACCCAGTACTTC. This sequence encodes CASSVEETQYF.

The chain is built from TRBV18 and TRBJ1-5; 7 bases are shared with TRBD1. Per germline, CDR1 KGHSH and CDR2 LQKENI. The CDR3 has 15 amino acids. Trimming took 8 bases from V and 4 from J; bases not matched to a gene: 11. In nucleotides, the CDR3 is TGTGCCAGCGCCCCCGGGACAGAGATTAATCAGCCCCAGCATTTT. This gives the protein CASAPGTEINQPQHF.

The chain recombines TRBV4-1 with TRBJ1-4; a weak D match, TRBD1 (6 bases). Trimming pared 4 bases from V and 1 base from J, leaving 13 bases between. The CDR3 is made up of 16 amino acids. CDR1 and CDR2 (germline): MGHRA, YSYEKL. DNA for the CDR3: TGCGCCAGCAGCCTTCAAACAGGGATAACTAATGAAAAACTGTTTTTT. Amino acid sequence: CASSLQTGITNEKLFF.

J is TRBJ1-2 and V is TRBV14; 8 bases agree with TRBD1. Losses at the gene ends were 6 bases for V and 3 bases for J; bases not matched to a gene: 9. The CDR3 covers 15 residues. Germline V gene data show CDR1 as SGHDN and CDR2 as FVKESK. In DNA form, the CDR3 reads TGTGCCAGCAGTCCCTCCAGGGGGCTGGACTATGGCTACACCTTC. Encoded protein: CASSPSRGLDYGYTF.

The chain employs TRBV5-1 and TRBJ1-4, with TRBD1 matching 12 bases. The CDR3 spans 16 residues. Germline CDR1 reads SGHRS; CDR2 reads YFSETQ. The junction had 7 bases not matched to a gene; V was cut back by 3 bases and J by 7 bases. CDR3 loop: CASSSGRDRGREKLFF. The CDR3 nucleotides are TGCGCCAGCAGCTCGGGCCGGGACAGGGGGCGTGAAAAACTGTTTTTT.

The V and J genes are TRBV10-3 and TRBJ1-6, with no clear D. The CDR3 spans 15 residues. With 6 bases removed from V and 9 bases from J, the gap between germline ends came to 18 bases. The germline V gene has CDR1 ENHRY and CDR2 SYGVKD. The CDR3 spells CAISPSQVLGSPLHF. CDR3 in DNA: TGTGCCATCAGCCCTTCGCAGGTTCTCGGTTCACCCCTCCACTTT.

The sample holds one count of this clone. The V call is TRBV11-2, the J call TRBJ2-5, with a possible D match to TRBD2 (5 bases). Germline V gene data show CDR1 as SGHAT and CDR2 as FQNNGV. Trimming left V 1 base short and J 4 bases short, with 19 bases between. The CDR3 contains 17 residues. The CDR3 is CASSLVPSGSTGETQYF. As DNA, the CDR3 is TGTGCCAGCAGCTTAGTCCCAAGCGGCTCTACGGGAGAGACCCAGTACTTC.

This chain joins TRBV9 and TRBJ2-3, with a weak D call TRBD2 (5 bases). Germline lookup yields CDR1 SGDLS and CDR2 YYNGEE. This CDR3 spans 16 amino acids. Between the trimmed V and J ends, which lost 0 bases and 4 bases, there was a span of 15 bases. CDR3 coding DNA: TGTGCCAGCAGCGTAGCCGTAGGGCGGGTTCCAGATACGCAGTATTTT. Translated, it gives CASSVAVGRVPDTQYF.

The V call is TRBV19, the J call TRBJ2-7; 14 bases fit TRBD2. CDR3 length equals 18 residues. Germline V CDR1 and CDR2: LNHDA, SQIVND (reference sequence). J gave up 6 bases and V 3 bases, and 13 bases lay outside the gene matches. In DNA, the CDR3 is TGTGCCAGTAGTATTCGGACTAGCGGGAGGATGGTACCGGGCGAGCAGTACTTC. It translates to CASSIRTSGRMVPGEQYF.

CDR3 in amino acids: CASRISGSSSYNEQFF. The DNA of the CDR3 is TGCGCCAGTCGAATCAGCGGGTCAAGCTCCTACAATGAGCAGTTCTTC. The rearrangement links TRBV5-1 to TRBJ2-1; the D gene is possibly TRBD2 (6 bases). The CDR3 has 16 amino acids. The germline CDR1 and CDR2 sequences are SGHRS and YFSETQ. V lost 8 bases and J 0 bases, leaving 18 bases between the germline ends.

This clone was counted once. The chain uses TRBV5-6 and TRBJ2-4; D is possibly TRBD1 (7 bases). The V and J ends lost 6 bases and 1 base respectively, with 23 bases between them. Germline V CDR1 and CDR2: SGHDT, YYEEEE. The CDR3 is 18 residues long. The CDR3 reads CASTTRWRGLEAKNIQYF. CDR3 sequence (DNA): TGTGCCAGCACCACCAGGTGGAGGGGGCTGGAGGCCAAAAACATTCAGTACTTC.